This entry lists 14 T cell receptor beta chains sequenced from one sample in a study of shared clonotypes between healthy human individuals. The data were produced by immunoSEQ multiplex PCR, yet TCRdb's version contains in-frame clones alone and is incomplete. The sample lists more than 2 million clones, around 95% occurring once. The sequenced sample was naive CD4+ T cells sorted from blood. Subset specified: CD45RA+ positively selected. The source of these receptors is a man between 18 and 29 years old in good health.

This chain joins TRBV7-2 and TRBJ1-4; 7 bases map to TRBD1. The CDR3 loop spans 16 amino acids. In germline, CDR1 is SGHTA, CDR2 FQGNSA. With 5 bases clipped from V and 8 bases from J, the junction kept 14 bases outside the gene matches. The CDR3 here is CASSLGVRDSREKLFF. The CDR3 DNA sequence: TGTGCCAGCAGCCTGGGGGTCCGGGACAGTCGAGAAAAACTGTTTTTT.

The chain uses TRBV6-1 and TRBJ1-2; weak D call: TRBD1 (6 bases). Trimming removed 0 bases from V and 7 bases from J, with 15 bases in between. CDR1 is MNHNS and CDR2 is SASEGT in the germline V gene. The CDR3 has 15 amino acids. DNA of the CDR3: TGTGCCAGCAGTGAAGCAACAGGGTCATACTTTGGCTACACCTTC. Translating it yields CASSEATGSYFGYTF.

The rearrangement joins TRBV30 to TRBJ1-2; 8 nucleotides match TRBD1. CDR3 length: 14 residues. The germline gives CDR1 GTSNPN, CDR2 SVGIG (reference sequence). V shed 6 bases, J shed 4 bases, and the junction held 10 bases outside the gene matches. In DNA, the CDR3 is TGTGCCTGCACAGACAGGGGAATTATCTATGGCTACACCTTC. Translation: CACTDRGIIYGYTF.

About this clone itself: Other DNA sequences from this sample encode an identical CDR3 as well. DNA for the CDR3: TGCGCCAGCAGCTTGACAGGGGCGCAAGAGACCCAGTACTTC. Its translation is CASSLTGAQETQYF. This chain joins TRBV5-1 and TRBJ2-5, with 7 bases identical to TRBD1. Germline CDR1 and CDR2: SGHRS and YFSETQ. J was trimmed by 2 bases and V by 1 base; bases with no gene match: 2. The CDR3 has 14 amino acids.

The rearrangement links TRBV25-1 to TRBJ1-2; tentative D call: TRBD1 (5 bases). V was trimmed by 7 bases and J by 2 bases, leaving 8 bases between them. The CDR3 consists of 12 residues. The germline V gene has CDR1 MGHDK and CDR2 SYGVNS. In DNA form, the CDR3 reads TGTGCCAGCACTGACAGAAACTATGGCTACACCTTC. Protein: CASTDRNYGYTF.

CDR3 nucleotide sequence: TGTGCCAGCAGTCCTGTCGTTTCGGCAGATACGCAGTATTTT. This gives the protein CASSPVVSADTQYF. J is TRBJ2-3 and V is TRBV28; D is undetermined. With 5 bases removed from V and 4 bases from J, the gap between germline ends came to 13 bases. From germline, CDR1 is MDHEN and CDR2 SYDVKM. The CDR3 has 14 amino acids.

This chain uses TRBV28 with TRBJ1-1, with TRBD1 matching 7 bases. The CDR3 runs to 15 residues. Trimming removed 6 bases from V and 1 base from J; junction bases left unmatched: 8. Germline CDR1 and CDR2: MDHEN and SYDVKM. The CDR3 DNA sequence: TGTGCCAGCAGACAAACGGGGACAGCGAACACTGAAGCTTTCTTT. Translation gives CASRQTGTANTEAFF.

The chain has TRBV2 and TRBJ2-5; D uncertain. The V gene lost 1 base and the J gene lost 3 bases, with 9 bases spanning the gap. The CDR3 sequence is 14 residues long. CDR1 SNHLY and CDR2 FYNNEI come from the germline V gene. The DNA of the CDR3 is TGTGCCAGCAGTGAAGTCTTACCCAAAGAGACCCAGTACTTC. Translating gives CASSEVLPKETQYF.

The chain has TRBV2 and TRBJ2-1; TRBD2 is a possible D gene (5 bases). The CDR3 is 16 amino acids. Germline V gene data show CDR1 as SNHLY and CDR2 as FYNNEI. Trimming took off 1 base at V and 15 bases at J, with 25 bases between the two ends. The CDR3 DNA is TGTGCCAGCAGTGAAGATCGGCGAGACACCCCCCCCCGGGGGTTCTTC. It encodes CASSEDRRDTPPRGFF.

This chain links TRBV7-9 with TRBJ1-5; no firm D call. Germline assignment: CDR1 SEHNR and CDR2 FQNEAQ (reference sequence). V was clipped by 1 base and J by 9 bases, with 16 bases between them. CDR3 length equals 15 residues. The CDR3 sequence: CASSLDGNSGRPQHF. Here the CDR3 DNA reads TGTGCCAGCAGCTTAGACGGAAATAGCGGGAGGCCCCAGCATTTT. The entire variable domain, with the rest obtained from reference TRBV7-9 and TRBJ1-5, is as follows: DTGVSQNPRHKITKRGQNVTFRCDPISEHNRLYWYRQTLGQGPEFLTYFQNEAQLEKSRLLSDRFSAERPKGSFSTLEIQRTEQGDSAMYLCASSLDGNSGRPQHFGDGTRLSIL.

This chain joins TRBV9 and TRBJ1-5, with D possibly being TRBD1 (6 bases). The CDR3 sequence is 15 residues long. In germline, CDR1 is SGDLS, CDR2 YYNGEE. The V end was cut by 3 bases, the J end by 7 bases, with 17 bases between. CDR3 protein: CASSGSGHSGQPQHF. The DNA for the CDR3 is TGTGCCAGCAGCGGCTCGGGACATTCGGGGCAGCCCCAGCATTTT.

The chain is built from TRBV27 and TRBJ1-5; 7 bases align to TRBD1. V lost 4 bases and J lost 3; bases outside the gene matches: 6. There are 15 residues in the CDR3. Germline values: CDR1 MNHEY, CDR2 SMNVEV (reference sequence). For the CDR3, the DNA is TGTGCCAGCAGTTCCAGACAGGGAAACAATCAGCCCCAGCATTTT. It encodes CASSSRQGNNQPQHF.

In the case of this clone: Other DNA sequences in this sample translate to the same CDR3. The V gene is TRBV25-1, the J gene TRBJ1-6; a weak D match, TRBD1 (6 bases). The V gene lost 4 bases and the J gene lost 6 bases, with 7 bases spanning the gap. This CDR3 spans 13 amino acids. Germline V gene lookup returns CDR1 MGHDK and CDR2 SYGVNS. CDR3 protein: CASSAQGNSPLHF. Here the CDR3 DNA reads TGTGCCAGCAGTGCACAGGGTAATTCACCCCTCCACTTT.

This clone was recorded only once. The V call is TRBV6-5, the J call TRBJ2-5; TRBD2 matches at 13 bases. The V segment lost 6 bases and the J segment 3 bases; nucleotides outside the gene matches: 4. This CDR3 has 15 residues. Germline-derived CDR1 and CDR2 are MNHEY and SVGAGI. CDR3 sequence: CASSQLAGGKETQYF. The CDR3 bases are TGTGCCAGCAGCCAACTAGCGGGGGGGAAAGAGACCCAGTACTTC.